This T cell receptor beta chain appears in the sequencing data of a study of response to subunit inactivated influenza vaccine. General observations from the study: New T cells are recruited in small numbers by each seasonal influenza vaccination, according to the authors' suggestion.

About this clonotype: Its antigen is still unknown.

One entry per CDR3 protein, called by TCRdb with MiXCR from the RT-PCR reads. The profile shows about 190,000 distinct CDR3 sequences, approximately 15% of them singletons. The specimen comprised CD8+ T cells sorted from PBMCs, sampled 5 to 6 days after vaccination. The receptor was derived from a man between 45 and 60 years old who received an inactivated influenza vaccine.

CDR3 nucleotides: TGTGCCAGCAGCCCGGTGTGGGGGAGCTCCTACAATGAGCAGTTCTTC. Protein: CASSPVWGSSYNEQFF. V is TRBV7-9 and J is TRBJ2-1; D tentatively fits TRBD1 or TRBD2 (5 bases each). Germline-derived CDR1 and CDR2 are SEHNR and FQNEAQ (reference sequence). The CDR3 length is 16 residues. The V end lost 5 bases, the J end lost 0 bases, and 14 bases lay between the germline ends.